This T cell receptor (beta chain) was found in a study of cytomegalovirus exposure and HLA in healthy donors. Notes on the study in general: As was reported, the classifier diagnosed cytomegalovirus status with high specificity and sensitivity.

As to this clone: The antigen remains undetermined.

V lost 1 base and J 0 bases, leaving 10 bases between the germline ends. This CDR3 spans 15 amino acids. Germline lookup yields CDR1 LNHNV and CDR2 YYDKDF (reference sequence). The repertoire was sequenced with immunoSEQ multiplex PCR; TCRdb's copy has only in-frame clones and lacks some. The repertoire holds some 200,000 clones, around nine tenths seen once, with less than 9.5% in the top ten. The approximately 130-subject validation cohort, separate from the approximately 670-subject first cohort, included the donors. The clonotype was recovered from a man between 25 and 39 years old in good health and CMV-seropositive. The chain joins TRBV15 to TRBJ2-7; D is uncertain. Sequencing was done on a sample of PBMCs. The CDR3 reads CATSRAPPSSYEQYF. In nucleotides, the CDR3 is TGTGCCACCAGCAGAGCCCCGCCGAGCTCCTACGAGCAGTACTTC.